A selection of T cell receptor beta chains follows, all from one sample in a study of blood T cell repertoires in COVID-19. Method: immunoSEQ multiplex PCR; TCRdb's copy keeps in-frame clones and lacks some. The table has approximately 250,000 clones, approximately 81% seen once. The specimen sequenced was peripheral blood. Receptors were obtained from a middle-aged man with acute or convalescent COVID-19. CDR3s include the opening cysteine and the closing phenylalanine or tryptophan. D genes are given only for firm matches. Only some rows state a clone size, as once, few, many or a class for expanded clones.

J gene	clone size	V gene	D gene	CDR3 protein	CDR3 DNA
TRBJ2-7	.	TRBV13	.	CASTIARRRAYEQYF	TGTGCCAGCACCATAGCCCGGCGGAGAGCCTACGAGCAGTACTTC
TRBJ2-5	.	TRBV19	TRBD1	CASSRTTGGPQETQYF	TGTGCCAGTAGTAGAACGACAGGGGGACCCCAAGAGACCCAGTACTTC
TRBJ1-1	.	TRBV27	TRBD1	CASSRGQRLEAFF	TGTGCCAGCAGTAGGGGACAGAGACTTGAAGCTTTCTTT
TRBJ1-3	.	TRBV6-5	.	CASSGVNSGNTIYF	TGTGCCAGCAGCGGGGTTAACTCTGGAAACACCATATATTTT
TRBJ1-1	once	TRBV3-1/TRBV3-2	TRBD1	CASSLGTGQAEAFF	TGTGCCAGCAGCCTGGGGACAGGGCAGGCTGAAGCTTTCTTT
TRBJ1-6	.	TRBV27	.	CASSKHSYNSPLHF	TGTGCCAGCAGTAAGCATTCCTATAATTCACCCCTCCACTTT
TRBJ2-3	.	TRBV29-1	TRBD2	CSVSPGGLSTDTQYF	TGCAGCGTCTCGCCGGGGGGGCTTAGCACAGATACGCAGTATTTT
TRBJ1-2	.	TRBV2	.	CASRGTTGGYTF	TGTGCCAGCAGGGGGACAACAGGTGGCTACACCTTC
TRBJ1-5	.	TRBV30	.	CASGVQNQPQHF	TGTGCCTCCGGGGTACAGAATCAGCCCCAGCATTTT
TRBJ2-7	.	TRBV11-2	.	CASSSVAGSYEQYF	TGTGCCAGCAGCTCCGTGGCAGGATCCTACGAGCAGTACTTC
TRBJ1-1	.	TRBV19	.	CASSPQVGMKGVTEAFF	TGTGCCAGTAGTCCTCAGGTGGGGATGAAGGGGGTCACTGAAGCTTTCTTT
TRBJ1-4	.	TRBV19	.	CASRRGGGGEKLFF	TGTGCCAGTAGGAGAGGCGGCGGAGGGGAAAAACTGTTTTTT
TRBJ1-5	.	TRBV2	TRBD1	CASSQDRGGNQPQHF	TGTGCCAGCAGTCAGGACAGGGGGGGAAATCAGCCCCAGCATTTT
TRBJ1-3	.	TRBV5-1	.	CASSSADSGNTIYF	TGCGCCAGCAGCTCCGCAGACTCTGGAAACACCATATATTTT
TRBJ2-1	.	TRBV7-9	TRBD2	CASSPRLSSGGADEQFF	TGTGCCAGCAGCCCTCGCCTCTCTAGCGGGGGGGCTGATGAGCAGTTCTTC
TRBJ1-2	.	TRBV18	TRBD1	CASSITGTGGDYGYTF	TGTGCCAGCTCAATAACCGGGACAGGGGGAGACTATGGCTACACCTTC
TRBJ2-1	.	TRBV7-9	.	CASIISPGLGQTYNEQFF	TGTGCCAGCATAATTTCTCCTGGGCTGGGTCAAACCTACAATGAGCAGTTCTTC
TRBJ1-1	.	TRBV11-2	.	CASSLGAGVMNTEAFF	TGTGCCAGCAGCTTAGGCGCAGGGGTGATGAACACTGAAGCTTTCTTT
TRBJ1-2	.	TRBV5-1	TRBD1	CASSQGQATGGYTF	TGCGCCAGCAGCCAAGGACAGGCGACTGGCGGCTACACCTTC
TRBJ2-7	.	TRBV19	TRBD1	CASSFRDRTYEQYF	TGTGCCAGTAGTTTCCGGGACAGGACCTACGAGCAGTACTTC
TRBJ2-1	.	TRBV6-1	.	CASSGRYAPRGNEQFF	TGTGCCAGCAGTGGCCGATATGCCCCAAGGGGCAATGAGCAGTTCTTC
TRBJ2-3	.	TRBV5-6	TRBD2	CASSSSGHIDTQYF	TGTGCCAGCAGCTCTAGCGGGCATATAGATACGCAGTATTTT
TRBJ2-1	.	TRBV7-2	TRBD1	CASSPEFDRGGQFF	TGTGCCAGCAGCCCCGAATTCGACAGGGGGGGGCAGTTCTTC
TRBJ1-4	.	TRBV2	.	CASKRVTNEKLFF	TGTGCCAGCAAGAGAGTAACTAATGAAAAACTGTTTTTT
TRBJ2-1	.	TRBV12-3/TRBV12-4	.	CASSLQGINEQFF	TGTGCCAGCAGTTTACAGGGTATCAATGAGCAGTTCTTC
TRBJ1-1	.	TRBV29-1	.	CSALTENTEAFF	TGCAGCGCTCTGACAGAGAACACTGAAGCTTTCTTT
TRBJ1-3	.	TRBV2	.	CASSGGSSAGNTIYF	TGTGCCAGCAGTGGGGGCAGTTCGGCGGGAAACACCATATATTTT
TRBJ1-2	.	TRBV9	TRBD1	CASSSGQALGYGYTF	TGTGCCAGCAGCTCCGGACAGGCTCTTGGCTATGGCTACACCTTC